This T cell receptor (beta chain) was profiled in a study of human T cells and chemical hapten exposure. The study, taken as a whole, reports: It should be noted that donors had alopecia, so their immune response may differ from healthy people's. In the PT1 data, expanded TCR counts showed a positive correlation with patch test score. Expanded TCRs showed more large CDR3 clusters than pre-sensitization or healthy control sets.

This clonotype was recorded only once. Its antigen is currently unknown. Attachment of unique molecular identifiers to individual cDNA molecules was performed in the library. TCRdb redid the calling of the RACE reads with MiXCR, one entry per CDR3 protein. Found here are some 110,000 distinct CDR3 sequences, around 10% of them singletons; the top ten hold under 2.5%. Germline V gene sequence: CDR1 MDHEN, CDR2 SYDVKM. The CDR3 extends over 12 amino acids. V dropped 4 bases and J dropped 10 bases, with 11 bases sitting between them. Time point denoted: patch test 3, about 24 weeks after DPC sensitization. The sample's treatment: therapeutic diphenylcyclopropenone sensitization with weekly scalp DPC.

The sequence was collected from a woman in her forties or fifties with alopecia areata. Some clones in this sample may be carry-over from other donors' samples. Sample: whole blood, taken in connection with sensitization to the hapten diphenylcyclopropenone (DPC). The chain joins TRBV28 to TRBJ2-1, with no clear D. The CDR3 DNA reads TGTGCCAGCAGTTCGGCTTTTAGGGAGCAGTTCTTC. It translates to CASSSAFREQFF. Full variable domain (missing parts from reference TRBV28 and TRBJ2-1): DVKVTQSSRYLVKRTGEKVFLECVQDMDHENMFWYRQDPGLGLRLIYFSYDVKMKEKGDIPEGYSVSREKKERFSLILESASTNQTSMYLCASSSAFREQFFGPGTRLTVL.